The next 32 T cell receptor beta chains were all read from a single sample in a study of blood T cell repertoires in COVID-19. Assay used: immunoSEQ multiplex PCR; TCRdb lists only in-frame clones, some missing. The table shows 100,000 or so clones, with 75% to 90% occurring only once. Sequencing was performed on peripheral blood. These receptors came from a human donor in a cohort sampled during active COVID-19.

This clone was observed a few times. The chain combines TRBV4-3 with TRBJ1-2; D gene ambiguous. Looked up from germline, CDR1 is LGHNA and CDR2 is YSLEER. CDR3 length equals 13 residues. The V gene lost 0 bases and the J gene lost 7 bases, with 9 bases spanning the gap. CDR3 region: CASSQDMKAGYTF. The CDR3 bases are TGCGCCAGCAGCCAAGATATGAAAGCTGGCTACACCTTC.

The chain employs TRBV28 and TRBJ2-3, with 11 bases fitting TRBD2. CDR3 length equals 18 residues. The V and J ends lost 3 bases and 0 bases, in that order; junction bases with no gene match: 8. Germline loops: CDR1 MDHEN, CDR2 SYDVKM. The CDR3, as DNA: TGTGCCAGCAGTTTGCCGGGACTAGCGGATACTAGCACAGATACGCAGTATTTT. Its translation is CASSLPGLADTSTDTQYF.

This chain connects TRBV28 to TRBJ1-2; 7 bases map to TRBD1. This CDR3 is built from 15 residues. V lost 5 bases, J lost 8 bases, and 14 bases stayed unmatched. Germline CDR1 and CDR2: MDHEN and SYDVKM. For the CDR3, the DNA is TGTGCCAGCAGTATAGCCCGTCTGACAGGGACCGGCTACACCTTC. Encoded protein: CASSIARLTGTGYTF.

This chain connects TRBV7-2 to TRBJ1-1; no reliable D call. Germline values: CDR1 SGHTA, CDR2 FQGNSA. Between the trimmed V and J ends, which lost 6 bases and 0 bases, there was a span of 8 bases. This CDR3 is 13 amino acids long. DNA for the CDR3: TGTGCCAGCAGGTTTGGCATGAACACTGAAGCTTTCTTT. It codes for CASRFGMNTEAFF.

The V call is TRBV9, the J call TRBJ2-1; D not resolved. Deletions cut 2 bases from V and 0 bases from J, with 9 bases between. CDR1 is SGDLS and CDR2 is YYNGEE in the germline V gene. The CDR3 is 15 residues long. The CDR3 DNA reads as TGTGCCAGCAGCGTCGGTCTGAGCTCCTACAATGAGCAGTTCTTC. It is translated as CASSVGLSSYNEQFF.

This clone was recorded once. The CDR3 DNA reads as TGCGCCAGCAGCCAGGGGACAGGGGGAATTAAGTTTGCCAAAAACATTCAGTACTTC. Translating gives CASSQGTGGIKFAKNIQYF. The chain combines TRBV4-1 with TRBJ2-4, with 11 positions matching TRBD1. CDR1 is MGHRA and CDR2 is YSYEKL in the germline V gene. CDR3 length: 19 amino acids. J lost 1 base, V lost 3 bases, and 11 bases had no gene match.

V is TRBV5-1 and J is TRBJ1-2; TRBD1 agrees at 8 bases. J lost 5 bases, V lost 4 bases, and 10 bases had no gene match. CDR3 length: 15 amino acids. The germline V gene encodes CDR1 SGHRS and CDR2 YFSETQ. CDR3 sequence reads: CASSPILDREYGYTF. The CDR3 DNA sequence: TGCGCCAGCAGCCCTATCCTGGACAGGGAATATGGCTACACCTTC.

V and J are TRBV4-3 and TRBJ1-5; maybe TRBD1 (5 bases). The CDR3 loop spans 15 amino acids. Trimming cost V 1 base and J 4 bases, with 11 bases left between them. The germline gives CDR1 LGHNA, CDR2 YSLEER. The CDR3 DNA reads as TGCGCCAGCAGCCAAGTCGCCGGGGGGAATCAGCCCCAGCATTTT. Residues: CASSQVAGGNQPQHF.

V is TRBV6-5 and J is TRBJ2-6; D ambiguous. V was shortened by 6 bases and J by 1 base, with 4 bases between the two germline ends. This CDR3 spans 13 amino acids. CDR1 MNHEY and CDR2 SVGAGI come from the germline V gene. For the CDR3, the DNA is TGTGCCAGCAGGGAGTCTGGGGCCAACGTCCTGACTTTC. Its translation is CASRESGANVLTF.

This clone was seen once. The chain combines TRBV28 with TRBJ2-7; 7 bases line up with TRBD1. The CDR3 is made up of 15 amino acids. Trimming cost V 5 bases and J 4 bases; bases outside gene matches: 11. Germline CDR1 reads MDHEN; CDR2 reads SYDVKM. CDR3 sequence reads: CASSLPAPRGYEQYF. CDR3 coding DNA: TGTGCCAGCAGTCTGCCCGCCCCCAGGGGGTACGAGCAGTACTTC.

This chain connects TRBV19 to TRBJ1-5; maybe TRBD1 (5 bases). This CDR3 region has 14 residues. Germline lookup yields CDR1 LNHDA and CDR2 SQIVND (reference sequence). With 7 bases removed from V and 4 bases from J, the gap between germline ends came to 14 bases. CDR3 region: CASMGPRGNQPQHF. CDR3 sequence (DNA): TGTGCCAGTATGGGGCCGCGGGGGAATCAGCCCCAGCATTTT.

The chain combines TRBV19 with TRBJ1-1, with TRBD1 identical over 7 bases. Trimming cost V 5 bases and J 1 base; bases outside gene matches: 4. The germline V gene encodes CDR1 LNHDA and CDR2 SQIVND (reference sequence). The length of the CDR3 is 14 residues. CDR3 residues: CASSPRQGNTEAFF. The CDR3 coding sequence is TGTGCCAGTAGTCCGAGACAGGGGAACACTGAAGCTTTCTTT.

This chain joins TRBV2 and TRBJ1-2; TRBD1 might be the D (5 bases). This CDR3 comprises 14 residues. The germline CDR1 and CDR2 sequences are SNHLY and FYNNEI. The ends were cut back, 4 bases at V and 1 base at J, with 10 bases in the middle. CDR3 nucleotides: TGTGCCAGCAGTGTGACAGCTGTTAACTATGGCTACACCTTC. Translation gives CASSVTAVNYGYTF.

CDR3 protein: CASSFDTGVISYNEQFF. CDR3 in DNA: TGTGCCAGTAGTTTCGATACAGGAGTTATTAGCTACAATGAGCAGTTCTTC. The chain couples TRBV19 to TRBJ2-1, with D tentatively TRBD1 (5 bases). V shed 5 bases and J shed 3 bases, with 20 bases lying between them. The CDR3 is made up of 17 amino acids. Germline CDR1 is LNHDA and CDR2 is SQIVND (reference sequence).

As to this clone: Other DNA sequences in this sample translate to the same CDR3. The rearrangement joins TRBV7-6 to TRBJ2-5; 9 nucleotides line up with TRBD1. CDR1 is SGHVS and CDR2 is FNYEAQ in the germline V gene. The CDR3 runs to 18 residues. V was clipped by 5 bases and J by 2 bases; unmatched bases: 15. The chain's CDR3 is CASSPLPGQGMEQETQYF. CDR3 DNA: TGTGCCAGCAGCCCCCTTCCAGGACAGGGGATGGAGCAAGAGACCCAGTACTTC.

The chain couples TRBV7-9 to TRBJ2-7, with 14 bases aligning to TRBD2. Germline V gene lookup returns CDR1 SEHNR and CDR2 FQNEAQ (reference sequence). With V trimmed by 5 bases and J by 4 bases, 7 bases remained unmatched. The CDR3 length is 16 residues. The CDR3 nucleotides read TGTGCCAGCAGCAATACGGGACTAGCGGGAGTATACGAGCAGTACTTC. It encodes CASSNTGLAGVYEQYF.

CDR3 sequence reads: CASSQDPSSDTQYF. The CDR3 nucleotides are TGTGCCAGCAGCCAAGATCCCAGTTCAGATACGCAGTATTTT. The V gene is TRBV3-1 (or the pseudogene TRBV3-2), the J gene TRBJ2-3; no firm D call. The germline CDR1 and CDR2 sequences are LGHDT and YNNKEL (reference sequence). This CDR3 region has 14 residues. Deletions cut 0 bases from V and 4 bases from J, with 8 bases between.

The CDR3: CASSQDLGRQETQYF. The CDR3 bases are TGTGCCAGCAGCCAAGATTTGGGGCGGCAAGAGACCCAGTACTTC. V is TRBV14 and J is TRBJ2-5, with a possible D match to TRBD1 (5 bases). The CDR3 extends over 15 amino acids. Deletions cut 0 bases from V and 2 bases from J, with 10 bases between. Germline CDR1 reads SGHDN; CDR2 reads FVKESK.

This clone appeared once. The V gene is TRBV7-2, the J gene TRBJ2-3; TRBD1 aligns across 7 bases. The CDR3 runs 15 residues. V was pared by 1 base and J by 9 bases, with 10 bases of the junction left unmatched. The germline gives CDR1 SGHTA, CDR2 FQGNSA. Here the CDR3 DNA reads TGTGCCAGCAGCTTAGGGCCTACAGGGGAGCGGACGCAGTATTTT. Amino acids: CASSLGPTGERTQYF.

V gene TRBV2 combines with J gene TRBJ2-1, with 12 bases lining up with TRBD2. The CDR3 covers 15 residues. Germline CDR1 and CDR2: SNHLY and FYNNEI. Trimming removed 7 bases from V and 12 bases from J; junction bases left unmatched: 13. In DNA form, the CDR3 reads TGTGCCAGCACCCTGGGGCTAGCGGGGGGGTTCGGGCAGTTCTTC. Translation: CASTLGLAGGFGQFF.

The V call is TRBV7-3, the J call TRBJ2-2, with 7 bases fitting TRBD1. With 3 bases clipped from V and 3 bases from J, the junction kept 10 bases outside the gene matches. This CDR3 has 17 amino acids. Germline V gives CDR1 SGHTA, CDR2 FQGTGA. As DNA, the CDR3 is TGTGCCAGCAGCTTTCCGAGGGGGCGCTGGGACACCGGGGAGCTGTTTTTT. This gives the protein CASSFPRGRWDTGELFF.

This clone was observed a single time. The rearrangement links TRBV7-9 to TRBJ2-3; weak D call: TRBD1 (5 bases). Trimming took off 5 bases at V and 0 bases at J, with 18 bases between the two ends. The CDR3 runs 17 residues. The germline V gene encodes CDR1 SEHNR and CDR2 FQNEAQ (reference sequence). The CDR3 reads CASSIGASGASTDTQYF. As DNA, the CDR3 is TGTGCCAGCAGCATAGGCGCTTCTGGGGCGAGCACAGATACGCAGTATTTT.

The chain recombines TRBV7-2 with TRBJ1-5, with a weak D call TRBD1 (5 bases). In germline, CDR1 is SGHTA, CDR2 FQGNSA. The CDR3 totals 15 residues. With 5 bases removed from V and 0 bases from J, the gap between germline ends came to 11 bases. CDR3 region: CASSPQGYSNQPQHF. In nucleotides, the CDR3 is TGTGCCAGCAGCCCGCAGGGCTATAGCAATCAGCCCCAGCATTTT.

This clone was detected a few times. This rearrangement joins TRBV19 to TRBJ2-1, with 7 bases identical to TRBD2. Germline V gene lookup returns CDR1 LNHDA and CDR2 SQIVND (reference sequence). This CDR3 spans 16 amino acids. V lost 5 bases, J lost 4 bases, and 11 bases stayed unmatched. The CDR3 sequence: CASSPQGLRTYNEQFF. The CDR3 bases are TGTGCCAGTAGTCCCCAGGGACTACGAACGTACAATGAGCAGTTCTTC. Complete variable domain (other parts from reference TRBV19 and TRBJ2-1): DGGITQSPKYLFRKEGQNVTLSCEQNLNHDAMYWYRQDPGQGLRLIYYSQIVNDFQKGDIAEGYSVSREKKESFPLTVTSAQKNPTAFYLCASSPQGLRTYNEQFFGPGTRLTVL.

The chain carries TRBV3-1 (or the pseudogene TRBV3-2) and TRBJ2-1; the D gene is possibly TRBD2 (5 bases). The germline gives CDR1 LGHDT, CDR2 YNNKEL (reference sequence). The CDR3 contains 15 residues. Trimming removed 0 bases from V and 7 bases from J, with 13 bases in between. CDR3 amino acids: CASSQERFRRNEQFF. The CDR3, as DNA: TGTGCCAGCAGCCAAGAGAGATTCAGGAGGAATGAGCAGTTCTTC.

J is TRBJ2-3 and V is TRBV5-1; the D gene is possibly TRBD1 (5 bases). Trimming stripped 0 bases from V and 4 bases from J, with 15 bases between. Germline lookup yields CDR1 SGHRS and CDR2 YFSETQ. The length of the CDR3 is 16 residues. CDR3 in DNA: TGCGCCAGCAGCTTGGGCCGGGCAGGGTCGGCAGATACGCAGTATTTT. This encodes CASSLGRAGSADTQYF.

The chain couples TRBV3-1 (or the pseudogene TRBV3-2) to TRBJ2-5, with TRBD2 matching 7 bases. J gave up 2 bases and V 3 bases, and 12 bases lay outside the gene matches. Germline loops: CDR1 LGHDT, CDR2 YNNKEL (reference sequence). CDR3 length: 17 residues. The CDR3 bases are TGTGCCAGCAGCCAGGGGGGGACTACCAGACGACAAGAGACCCAGTACTTC. It yields the protein CASSQGGTTRRQETQYF.

The V gene is TRBV7-6, the J gene TRBJ2-2, with 13 bases aligning to TRBD2. Germline CDR1 reads SGHVS; CDR2 reads FNYEAQ. The J segment lost 6 bases and the V segment lost 5 bases, leaving 3 bases of the junction unmatched. CDR3 length: 15 residues. CDR3 nucleotides: TGTGCCAGCAGCCGACTAGCGGGGGGACCCGGGGAGCTGTTTTTT. Its protein product is CASSRLAGGPGELFF.

The genes are TRBV28 and TRBJ1-2; 7 bases fit TRBD1. The germline CDR1 and CDR2 sequences are MDHEN and SYDVKM. This CDR3 region has 13 residues. Trimming at V came to 7 bases and at J to 4 bases, leaving 6 bases not matched to a gene. The CDR3 bases are TGTGCCAGCACTAGGGGACAGTCCTATGGCTACACCTTC. Protein product: CASTRGQSYGYTF.

This clone was detected once. The chain joins TRBV6-1 to TRBJ1-1; TRBD1 agrees at 8 bases. The CDR3 length is 16 residues. Germline lookup yields CDR1 MNHNS and CDR2 SASEGT. Trimming cost V 4 bases and J 2 bases; bases outside gene matches: 9. In nucleotides, the CDR3 is TGTGCCAGCAGTGGAAGCTCAGGGGGCGATAACACTGAAGCTTTCTTT. This gives the protein CASSGSSGGDNTEAFF.

In its sample, this clone was seen once. This chain's CDR3 is CASRLDRGRVEQYF. The DNA of the CDR3 is TGTGCCAGCAGACTCGACAGGGGGCGGGTCGAGCAGTACTTC. V and J are TRBV7-2 and TRBJ2-7, with TRBD1 matching over 10 bases. Germline assignment: CDR1 SGHTA and CDR2 FQGNSA. Losses at the gene ends were 6 bases for V and 6 bases for J; bases not matched to a gene: 8. The CDR3 is 14 amino acids.

The chain has TRBV28 and TRBJ1-5; D perhaps matches TRBD1 (5 bases). This CDR3 has 14 amino acids. Trimming stripped 6 bases from V and 5 bases from J, with 14 bases between. Germline CDR1 MDHEN, CDR2 SYDVKM. CDR3 amino acids: CASSKGNRHQPQHF. The CDR3 DNA is TGTGCCAGCAGCAAGGGGAACCGCCATCAGCCCCAGCATTTT. The complete variable domain, with remaining parts taken from reference TRBV28 and TRBJ1-5, reads DVKVTQSSRYLVKRTGEKVFLECVQDMDHENMFWYRQDPGLGLRLIYFSYDVKMKEKGDIPEGYSVSREKKERFSLILESASTNQTSMYLCASSKGNRHQPQHFGDGTRLSIL.